This T cell receptor beta chain emerged from a study of T-cell reconstitution after alpha-beta-depleted transplantation in children. This clonotype was seen many times. The germline V gene encodes CDR1 SGDLS and CDR2 YYNGEE. This CDR3 region has 19 residues. Germline trimming cut 3 bases from V and 1 base from J; bases unmatched to any gene: 15. Unique molecular identifiers were incorporated during preparation of the TCRbeta library. From the PCR reads, TCRdb called clonotypes with MiXCR, one entry per CDR3 protein. The table lists some 490,000 distinct CDR3 sequences, about 12% of them singletons, with over 5.5% in the top ten.

The source is a human donor who donated a stem cell graft to a child with combined immunodeficiency. This sequence joins TRBV9 and TRBJ2-3, with 9 positions matching TRBD2. Sequenced here: PBMCs from the stem cell graft donor, sampled from the stem cell graft. The CDR3 DNA sequence: TGTGCCAGCAGCGGAGTTGGATCGGTAGCGGGAGTCGGCACAGATACGCAGTATTTT. Its protein product is CASSGVGSVAGVGTDTQYF.